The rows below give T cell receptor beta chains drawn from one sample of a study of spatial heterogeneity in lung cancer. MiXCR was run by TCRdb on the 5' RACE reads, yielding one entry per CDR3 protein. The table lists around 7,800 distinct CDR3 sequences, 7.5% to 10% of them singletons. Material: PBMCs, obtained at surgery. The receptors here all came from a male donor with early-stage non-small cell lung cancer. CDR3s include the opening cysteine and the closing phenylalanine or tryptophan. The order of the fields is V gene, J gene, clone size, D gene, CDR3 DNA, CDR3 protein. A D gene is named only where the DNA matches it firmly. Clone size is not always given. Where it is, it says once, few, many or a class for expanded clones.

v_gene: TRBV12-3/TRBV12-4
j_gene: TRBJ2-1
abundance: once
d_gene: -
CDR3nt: TGTGCCAGCAGGCGGGCTTCCCGGCCTGAGCAGTTCTTC
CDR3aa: CASRRASRPEQFF

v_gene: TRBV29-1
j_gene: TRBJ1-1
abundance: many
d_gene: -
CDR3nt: TGCAGCGTTGCCTGGGGTGGGGCCCTCATGAACACTGAAGCTTTCTTT
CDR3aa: CSVAWGGALMNTEAFF

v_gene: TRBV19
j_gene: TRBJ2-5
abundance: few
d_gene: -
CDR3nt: TGTGCCAGTAGTATCCCAAGCGGAGGGTACCAAGAGACCCAGTACTTC
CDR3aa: CASSIPSGGYQETQYF

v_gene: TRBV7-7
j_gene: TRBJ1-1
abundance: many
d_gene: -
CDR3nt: TGTGCTAGCAGCCCGGTGACTGGGGGCTTCACTGAAGCTTTCTTT
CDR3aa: CASSPVTGGFTEAFF

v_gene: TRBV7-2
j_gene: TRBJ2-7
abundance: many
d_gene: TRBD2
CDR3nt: TGTGCCAGCAGCCTCGGGACTACCACCTACGAGCAGTACTTC
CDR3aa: CASSLGTTTYEQYF

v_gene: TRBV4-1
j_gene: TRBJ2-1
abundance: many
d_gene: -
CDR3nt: TGCGCCAGCAGCCAAGAGTACAATGAGCAGTTCTTC
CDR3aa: CASSQEYNEQFF

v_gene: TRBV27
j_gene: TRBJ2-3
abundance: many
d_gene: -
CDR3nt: TGTGCCAGCAGTTTATCCCGACTCGCAGATACGCAGTATTTT
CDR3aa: CASSLSRLADTQYF

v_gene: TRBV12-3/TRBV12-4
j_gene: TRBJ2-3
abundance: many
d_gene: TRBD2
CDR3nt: TGTGCCAGCAGTCCTAGCGGAGATACGCAGTATTTT
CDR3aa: CASSPSGDTQYF

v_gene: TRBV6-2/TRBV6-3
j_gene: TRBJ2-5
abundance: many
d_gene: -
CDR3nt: TGTGCCAGCGCGGTAGAAGAGACCCAGTACTTC
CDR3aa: CASAVEETQYF

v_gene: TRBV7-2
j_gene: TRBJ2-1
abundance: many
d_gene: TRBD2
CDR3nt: TGTGCCAGCAGCTTAGTCACCCTTAACAGCGGGAAAGAGGCTAACTCCTACAATGAGCAGTTCTTC
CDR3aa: CASSLVTLNSGKEANSYNEQFF

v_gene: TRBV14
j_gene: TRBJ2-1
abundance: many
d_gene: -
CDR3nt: TGTGCCAGCAGCCCCTGGGGGACAAGCTCCTACAATGAGCAGTTCTTC
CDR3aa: CASSPWGTSSYNEQFF

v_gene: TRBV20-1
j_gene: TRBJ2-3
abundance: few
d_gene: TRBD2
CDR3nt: TGCAGTGCTAGAGATCCCCTAGCGGGAGGAAGGACAGATACGCAGTATTTT
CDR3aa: CSARDPLAGGRTDTQYF

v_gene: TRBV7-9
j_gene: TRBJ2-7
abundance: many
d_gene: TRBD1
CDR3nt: TGTGCCAGCAGCTTAGCCGGGGCAGGGGGCTCCGAGCAGTACTTC
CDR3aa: CASSLAGAGGSEQYF

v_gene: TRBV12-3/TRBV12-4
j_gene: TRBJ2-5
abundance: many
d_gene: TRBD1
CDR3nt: TGTGCCTGTCGACAGGGTCAAGAGACCCAGTACTTC
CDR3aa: CACRQGQETQYF

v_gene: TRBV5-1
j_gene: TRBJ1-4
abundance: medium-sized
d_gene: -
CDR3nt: TGCGCCAGCAGCTTGGCAGGAGGGGATGAAAAACTGTTTTTT
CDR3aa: CASSLAGGDEKLFF

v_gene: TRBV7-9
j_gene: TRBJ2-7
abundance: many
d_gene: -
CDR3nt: TGTGCCAGCAGCACCCGTAACTCCTACGAGCAGTACTTC
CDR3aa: CASSTRNSYEQYF

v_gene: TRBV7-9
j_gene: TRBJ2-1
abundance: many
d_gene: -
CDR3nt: TGTGCCAGCAGCTTCTTAGGAGAGCAGTTCTTC
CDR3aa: CASSFLGEQFF

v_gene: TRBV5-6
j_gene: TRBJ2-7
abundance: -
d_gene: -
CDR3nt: TGTGCCAGCAGCTTGGCCCTAGGGCTGGACGGCACCTACGAGCAGTACTTC
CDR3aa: CASSLALGLDGTYEQYF

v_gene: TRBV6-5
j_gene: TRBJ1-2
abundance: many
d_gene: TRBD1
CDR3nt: TGTGCCAGCAGTTACACCCGGACAGGGGGTAACTATGGCTACACCTTC
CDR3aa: CASSYTRTGGNYGYTF

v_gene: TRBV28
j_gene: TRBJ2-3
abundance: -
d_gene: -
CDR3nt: TGTGCCAGCAGTTTGAGCGAGGGATGGGATACGCAGTATTTT
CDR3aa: CASSLSEGWDTQYF

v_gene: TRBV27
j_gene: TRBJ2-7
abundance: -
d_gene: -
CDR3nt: TGTGCCAGCAGAGATAGGCGGGGTCCCTACGAGCAGTACTTC
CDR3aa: CASRDRRGPYEQYF

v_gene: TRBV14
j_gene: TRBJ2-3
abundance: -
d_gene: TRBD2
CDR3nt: TGTGCCAGCAGCCAAGGGCTAACTAGCGGCCACACAGATACGCAGTATTTT
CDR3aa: CASSQGLTSGHTDTQYF

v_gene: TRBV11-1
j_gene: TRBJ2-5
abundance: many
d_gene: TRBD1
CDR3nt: TGTGCCAGCAGCTCAGGACAGGGTGGCGAGACCCAGTACTTC
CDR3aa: CASSSGQGGETQYF

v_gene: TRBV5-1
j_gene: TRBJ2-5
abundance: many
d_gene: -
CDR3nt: TGCGCCAGCAGCTTGGCGGCGGTACAAGAGACCCAGTACTTC
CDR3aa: CASSLAAVQETQYF

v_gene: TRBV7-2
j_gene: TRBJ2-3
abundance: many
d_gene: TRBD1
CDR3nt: TGTGCCAGCAGCCCACAAGGACAGGGGAATTCGGATACGCAGTATTTT
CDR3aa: CASSPQGQGNSDTQYF

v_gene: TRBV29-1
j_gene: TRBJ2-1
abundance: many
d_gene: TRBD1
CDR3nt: TGCAGCTTCGGACAGGGGGCCTACACTGAGCAGTTCTTC
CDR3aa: CSFGQGAYTEQFF

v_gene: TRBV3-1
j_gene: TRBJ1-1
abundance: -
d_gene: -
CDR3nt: TGTGCCAGCAGCCCCGGGACCTCCACTGAAGCTTTCTTT
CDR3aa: CASSPGTSTEAFF